These 4 T cell receptor beta chains share one sample of origin, sequenced in a study of cytomegalovirus exposure and HLA in healthy donors. Measured with immunoSEQ multiplex PCR; TCRdb has only the in-frame clones, and not every one. The profile shows some 140,000 clones, about four fifths of them singletons. The sequencing sample was made of PBMCs. All receptors come from a young woman in good health and CMV-seronegative.

The chain combines TRBV7-2 with TRBJ2-3, with a tentative D call TRBD2 (6 bases). Per the germline V gene, CDR1 is SGHTA and CDR2 is FQGNSA. The CDR3 spans 15 residues. V lost 4 bases, J lost 2 bases, and 13 bases lay in between. DNA for the CDR3: TGTGCCAGCAGCTCGGGGGTACTTATCACAGATACGCAGTATTTT. Translation gives CASSSGVLITDTQYF.

The V and J genes are TRBV2 and TRBJ2-2; D remains ambiguous. The V end was cut by 2 bases, the J end by 6 bases, with 7 bases between. Germline V gives CDR1 SNHLY, CDR2 FYNNEI. The CDR3 covers 13 residues. The CDR3 here is CASSERGPGELFF. In nucleotides, the CDR3 is TGTGCCAGCAGTGAACGCGGTCCCGGGGAGCTGTTTTTT.

This clone occurred once. The rearrangement links TRBV18 to TRBJ1-2, with TRBD1 matching over 12 bases. The V segment lost 3 bases and the J segment 3 bases; nucleotides outside the gene matches: 8. Germline V lookup: CDR1 KGHSH, CDR2 LQKENI. CDR3 length equals 17 residues. The CDR3 loop reads CASSPPGTGGLYYGYTF. As DNA, the CDR3 is TGTGCCAGCTCACCCCCCGGGACAGGGGGCTTGTACTATGGCTACACCTTC.

J is TRBJ1-1 and V is TRBV5-6; 7 bases line up with TRBD1. The germline V gene has CDR1 SGHDT and CDR2 YYEEEE. V trimming: 4 bases; J trimming: 11 bases; junction bases outside the gene matches: 20. CDR3 length: 16 amino acids. CDR3 in DNA: TGTGCCAGCAGCCGGAATGGACAGGTTTTGAGATCGCTGGCTTTCTTT. Translating gives CASSRNGQVLRSLAFF.